This is a list of T cell receptor beta chains from one sample in a study of immune evolution from preneoplasia to lung adenocarcinoma. Profiled with immunoSEQ multiplex PCR; TCRdb holds only in-frame clones, not every one. The profile shows around 12,000 clones, around 82% of them singletons. The sequencing sample was made of FFPE minimally invasive lung adenocarcinoma tissue. The receptors stem from a person between 70 and 80 years old with lung adenocarcinoma. Each CDR3 is given with its conserved first and last residue. The order of the fields is J gene, V gene, clone size, CDR3 protein. The size field is filled for only some rows; it gives once, few, many or a size class.

TRBJ2-2,TRBV14,NA,CASSPQNTGELFF
TRBJ2-7,TRBV6-5,NA,CASRPGQGVTEQYF
TRBJ1-2,TRBV28,NA,CASSFSVGYTF
TRBJ2-2,TRBV7-2,NA,CASSPAGLAIRTGELFF
TRBJ2-1,TRBV4-2,NA,CASSPGVSGGYNEQFF
TRBJ1-6,TRBV2,NA,CASSGEGQGNSPLHF
TRBJ1-1,TRBV30,NA,CAWSVQGYTEAFF
TRBJ2-7,TRBV5-1,once,CASSPSGQAGDRSRF
TRBJ1-1,TRBV9,NA,CASSADRDLGEAFF
TRBJ2-3,TRBV29-1,NA,CSVEDTSGTDTQYF
TRBJ2-3,TRBV6-5,once,CASSYPPQGTQYF
TRBJ1-3,TRBV5-4,few,CASSAGTGGSGNTIYF
TRBJ2-1,TRBV7-2,NA,CASSPGTSGANEQFF
TRBJ1-5,TRBV19,NA,CASSTQGSGQPQHF
TRBJ1-3,TRBV30,NA,CAWSVVGNTIYF
TRBJ2-7,TRBV5-1,NA,CASSWGTTTLRADSRSEQYF
TRBJ2-1,TRBV9,NA,CASSVQGSFGSYNEQFF
TRBJ1-2,TRBV9,NA,CASSVGRGEGGGYTF
TRBJ2-2,TRBV9,NA,CASSAQGGTGELFF
TRBJ1-5,TRBV6-6,NA,CASRLTGDGNQPQHF
TRBJ1-1,TRBV5-1,once,CASSPDSRTEAFF
TRBJ2-5,TRBV7-9,NA,CASFLRTSGGIETQYF
TRBJ2-7,TRBV11-2,NA,CASSPRTGAYEQYF
TRBJ2-6,TRBV7-9,NA,CASQQGIWGANVLTF
TRBJ1-1,TRBV5-1,NA,CASSSKFGGSYTEAFF
TRBJ2-1,TRBV9,NA,CASSGSSGINNEQFF
TRBJ1-2,TRBV7-8,once,CASSFRGPGRDGYTF
TRBJ2-3,TRBV7-2,NA,CASSLEGGGATDTQYF
TRBJ1-2,TRBV6-5,NA,CAARTGSNYGYTF
TRBJ2-7,TRBV5-1,NA,CASSPGRTGNPGQYF
TRBJ2-1,TRBV29-1,NA,CSVRREALVRDEQFF
TRBJ1-1,TRBV30,NA,CAWSNGQLIPEAFF
TRBJ1-2,TRBV5-1,NA,CASSLEMSATNYGYTF
TRBJ2-3,TRBV9,NA,CASTRTQSTDTQYF
TRBJ2-1,TRBV9,NA,CASSPGWGQGNYNEQFF
TRBJ2-2,TRBV11-2,NA,CASSWGVRAGELFF
TRBJ2-7,TRBV30,NA,CAWSGGTGGTTYEQYF
TRBJ2-2,TRBV2,NA,CASSAAGNTGELFF
TRBJ2-6,TRBV5-1,NA,CASSWRADGANVLTF
TRBJ2-7,TRBV30,NA,CAWSVGGYEQYF
TRBJ1-2,TRBV5-1,once,CASSWTGENYGYTF
TRBJ2-5,TRBV5-1,NA,CASSLVGGETQYF
TRBJ1-3,TRBV6-5,NA,CASSLTRGFGNTIYF
TRBJ1-1,TRBV2,NA,CASSGQGANTEAFF
TRBJ1-4,TRBV7-2,few,CASSLVAAVNEKLFF
TRBJ1-1,TRBV6-5,NA,CASSYRWDAEAFF
TRBJ2-1,TRBV7-2,NA,CASSPWGAGAYNEQFF
TRBJ2-5,TRBV7-3,NA,CASSFGGIQETQYF
TRBJ1-2,TRBV7-3,NA,CASRRQTPMGGYTF
TRBJ2-7,TRBV19,NA,CASSSNFGELYF
TRBJ1-5,TRBV10-3,NA,CAISESNDQPQHF
TRBJ2-7,TRBV4-2,NA,CASSQARGGGAYEQYF
TRBJ2-3,TRBV6-6,NA,CASSYFGGGAADTQYF
TRBJ2-3,TRBV15,NA,CATSRGVPGLAGADTQYF
TRBJ2-7,TRBV18,NA,CASSPDRYEQYF
TRBJ1-2,TRBV30,NA,CAWSEDRGYGYTF
TRBJ2-1,TRBV7-2,NA,CASSLFGGSGALYNEQFF
TRBJ1-1,TRBV30,NA,CAWSVSGLLPEAFF
TRBJ1-5,TRBV5-1,NA,CASSLGQGGNQPQHF